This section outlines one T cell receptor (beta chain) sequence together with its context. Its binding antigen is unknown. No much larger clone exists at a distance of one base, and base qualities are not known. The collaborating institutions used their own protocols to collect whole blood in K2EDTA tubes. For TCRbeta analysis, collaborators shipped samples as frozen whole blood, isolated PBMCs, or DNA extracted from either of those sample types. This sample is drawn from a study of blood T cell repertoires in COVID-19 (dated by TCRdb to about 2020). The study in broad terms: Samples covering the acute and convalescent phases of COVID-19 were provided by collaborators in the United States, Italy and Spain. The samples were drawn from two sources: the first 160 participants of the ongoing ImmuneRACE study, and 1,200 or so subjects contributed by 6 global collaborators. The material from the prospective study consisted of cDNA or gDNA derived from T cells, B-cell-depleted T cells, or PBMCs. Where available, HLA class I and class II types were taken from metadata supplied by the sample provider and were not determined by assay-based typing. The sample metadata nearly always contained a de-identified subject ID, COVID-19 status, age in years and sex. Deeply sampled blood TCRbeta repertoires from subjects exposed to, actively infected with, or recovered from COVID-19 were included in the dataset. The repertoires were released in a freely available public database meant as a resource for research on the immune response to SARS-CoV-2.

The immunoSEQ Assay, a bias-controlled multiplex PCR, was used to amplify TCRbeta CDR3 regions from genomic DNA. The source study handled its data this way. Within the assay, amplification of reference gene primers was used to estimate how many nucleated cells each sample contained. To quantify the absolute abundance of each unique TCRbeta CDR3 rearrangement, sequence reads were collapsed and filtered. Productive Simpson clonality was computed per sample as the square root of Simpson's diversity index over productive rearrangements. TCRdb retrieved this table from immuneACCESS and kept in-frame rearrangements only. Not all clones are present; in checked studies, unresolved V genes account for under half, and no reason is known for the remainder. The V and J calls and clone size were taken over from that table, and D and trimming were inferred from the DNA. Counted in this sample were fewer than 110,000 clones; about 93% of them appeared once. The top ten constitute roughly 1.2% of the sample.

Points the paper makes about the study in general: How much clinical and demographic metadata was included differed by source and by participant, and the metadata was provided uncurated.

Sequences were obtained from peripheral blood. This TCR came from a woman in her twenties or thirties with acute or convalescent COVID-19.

The DNA sequence reads TGTGCCAGCCGGGACAGGGGTCGAAACACCATATATTTT. Its protein product is CASRDRGRNTIYF. The rearrangement combines TRBV2 with TRBJ1-3, with 10 middle bases fitting TRBD1. V lost 8 bases and J lost 5 bases, and the count of bases not matched to a germline gene is 3. As encoded in the germline V gene, CDR1 is SNHLY while CDR2 is FYNNEI. Its CDR3 holds 13 amino acids, cysteine through phenylalanine. The only DNA kept is the CDR3, 39 bases in frame from the first base.